Listed here are 16 T cell receptor beta chains from one sample, sequenced in a study of blood T cell repertoires in COVID-19. Sequenced by immunoSEQ multiplex PCR; TCRdb stores in-frame clones only, minus some. Of approximately 200,000 clones detected, around 80% appear once; the ten largest clones hold around 4.7%. The sample taken for sequencing was peripheral blood. Every receptor here comes from a human donor in a cohort sampled during active COVID-19.

To note about this clone: Other DNA variants within this sample encode the same CDR3. The V call is TRBV2, the J call TRBJ1-5; D may be TRBD1 (6 bases). There are 15 residues in the CDR3. The germline gives CDR1 SNHLY, CDR2 FYNNEI. Between the trimmed V and J ends, which lost 4 bases and 1 base, there was a span of 11 bases. The CDR3 here is CASSAGTISNQPQHF. The CDR3 DNA follows: TGTGCCAGCAGTGCCGGGACAATCAGCAATCAGCCCCAGCATTTT.

V and J are TRBV9 and TRBJ1-4; possibly TRBD1 for D (5 bases). The CDR3 runs to 13 residues. Germline CDR1 SGDLS, CDR2 YYNGEE. V was cut by 0 bases and J by 10 bases, with 10 bases left in between. DNA for the CDR3: TGTGCCAGCAGCGTAGGCCAGGGAGGAAAACTGTTTTTT. This sequence encodes CASSVGQGGKLFF.

The V gene is TRBV19, the J gene TRBJ2-7; tentatively, D is TRBD1 (6 bases). Trimming stripped 4 bases from V and 6 bases from J, with 13 bases between. This CDR3 is built from 13 residues. The germline CDR1 and CDR2 sequences are LNHDA and SQIVND (reference sequence). CDR3 nucleotide sequence: TGTGCCAGTAGTACGACAGGCCTTTTCGAGCAGTACTTC. Translating it yields CASSTTGLFEQYF.

The rearrangement links TRBV24-1 to TRBJ2-2; D is perhaps TRBD1 (5 bases). In germline, CDR1 is KGHDR, CDR2 SFDVKD. CDR3 length: 17 amino acids. V was cut by 5 bases and J by 7 bases, with 22 bases left in between. The CDR3 DNA reads as TGTGCCACCAGTGTTGGTAGAAGGACACTACAGGTCGGGGAGCTGTTTTTT. Protein sequence: CATSVGRRTLQVGELFF.

The chain is built from TRBV5-5 and TRBJ2-7; TRBD1 is a possible D gene (5 bases). This CDR3 spans 15 amino acids. CDR1 is SGHKS, CDR2 YYEKEE, per germline (reference sequence). V was cut by 4 bases and J by 0 bases, with 14 bases left in between. The CDR3 DNA follows: TGTGCCAGCAGCCGATTAAGGGGTCACTCCTACGAGCAGTACTTC. Its protein is CASSRLRGHSYEQYF.

CDR3 sequence (DNA): TGTGCCAGCAGCGTAACGGGGGGAAACACTGAAGCTTTCTTT. This codes for CASSVTGGNTEAFF. This chain connects TRBV9 to TRBJ1-1, with D maybe TRBD1 (5 bases). CDR1 SGDLS and CDR2 YYNGEE come from the germline V gene. V was shortened by 1 base and J by 2 bases, with 9 bases between the two germline ends. This CDR3 comprises 14 residues. The complete variable domain, with remaining parts taken from reference TRBV9 and TRBJ1-1, reads DSGVTQTPKHLITATGQRVTLRCSPRSGDLSVYWYQQSLDQGLQFLIQYYNGEERAKGNILERFSAQQFPDLHSELNLSSLELGDSALYFCASSVTGGNTEAFFGQGTRLTVV.

The genes are TRBV6-2 or TRBV6-3 and TRBJ2-7, with TRBD2 identical over 7 bases. V dropped 6 bases and J dropped 4; count of bases not matched to a gene: 15. The CDR3 sequence is 16 residues long. From germline, CDR1 is MNHEY and CDR2 SVGEGT. This CDR3 is CASSRVLGGSLYEQYF. Here the CDR3 DNA reads TGTGCCAGCAGCCGGGTTCTAGGCGGGAGTTTGTACGAGCAGTACTTC.

The J gene is TRBJ2-6, the V gene TRBV7-8; no clear D gene. CDR3 size: 15 residues. V dropped 5 bases and J dropped 0 bases, with 8 bases sitting between them. Germline CDR1 reads SGHVS; CDR2 reads FQNEAQ. The chain's CDR3 is CASSKQNSGANVLTF. CDR3 in DNA: TGTGCCAGCAGCAAACAAAACTCTGGGGCCAACGTCCTGACTTTC.

The genes are TRBV19 and TRBJ1-6; possibly TRBD1 for D (5 bases). Germline CDR1 reads LNHDA; CDR2 reads SQIVND (reference sequence). This CDR3 region has 15 residues. V was shortened by 4 bases and J by 5 bases, with 12 bases between the two germline ends. This CDR3 reads CASSRSQGNNSPLHF. The CDR3 DNA reads as TGTGCCAGTAGTAGGTCGCAGGGAAATAATTCACCCCTCCACTTT.

The genes are TRBV7-9 and TRBJ2-7; D perhaps matches TRBD1 (6 bases). Trimming pared 7 bases from V and 3 bases from J, leaving 19 bases between. The CDR3 is 15 amino acids. CDR1 SEHNR and CDR2 FQNEAQ come from the germline V gene (reference sequence). CDR3 sequence (DNA): TGTGCCAGCACCACTCCTGGGACAAGAGTCTACGAGCAGTACTTC. Residues: CASTTPGTRVYEQYF.

The chain couples TRBV30 to TRBJ1-1, with a tentative D call TRBD1 (6 bases). CDR3 length: 11 amino acids. CDR1 is GTSNPN, CDR2 SVGIG, per germline (reference sequence). The V gene lost 4 bases and the J gene lost 11 bases, with 14 bases spanning the gap. CDR3 residues: CAWTRTVDAFF. CDR3 sequence (DNA): TGTGCCTGGACTAGGACAGTCGATGCTTTCTTT.

The rearrangement joins TRBV11-2 to TRBJ2-1; 9 nucleotides match TRBD2. Germline V gene sequence: CDR1 SGHAT, CDR2 FQNNGV. Trimming took 7 bases from V and 2 from J; bases not matched to a gene: 3. The CDR3 consists of 14 residues. CDR3 DNA sequence: TGTGCCAGCAACCCTAGCGGGGCCTACAATGAGCAGTTCTTC. Translation gives CASNPSGAYNEQFF.

The chain carries TRBV9 and TRBJ2-5, with 12 positions matching TRBD2. Per germline, CDR1 SGDLS and CDR2 YYNGEE. V lost 0 bases and J lost 2; bases outside the gene matches: 14. The CDR3 has 20 residues. DNA of the CDR3: TGTGCCAGCAGCGTAGCACCACCAGCGACTAGCGGGAGTATACAAGAGACCCAGTACTTC. Its protein product is CASSVAPPATSGSIQETQYF.

V is TRBV30 and J is TRBJ2-1; D gene unclear. V was clipped by 5 bases and J by 4 bases, with 12 bases between them. The CDR3 extends over 13 amino acids. Germline CDR1 GTSNPN, CDR2 SVGIG (reference sequence). The CDR3 region has the DNA TGTGCCTGGGGCTCGGGTGGGTACAATGAGCAGTTCTTC. Its translation is CAWGSGGYNEQFF.

This clone has more than one count but fewer than ten. The chain carries TRBV5-4 and TRBJ2-1; D may be TRBD2 (5 bases). Deletions cut 2 bases from V and 3 bases from J, with 9 bases between. The CDR3 extends over 14 amino acids. Germline CDR1 reads SGHNT; CDR2 reads YYREEE (reference sequence). The CDR3 nucleotides read TGTGCCAGCAGCTTTAGAGGGTTCTACAATGAGCAGTTCTTC. This codes for CASSFRGFYNEQFF. Using reference TRBV5-4 and TRBJ2-1 for the parts outside the CDR3, the full variable domain is ETGVTQSPTHLIKTRGQQVTLRCSSQSGHNTVSWYQQALGQGPQFIFQYYREEENGRGNFPPRFSGLQFPNYSSELNVNALELDDSALYLCASSFRGFYNEQFFGPGTRLTVL.

The chain is built from TRBV4-2 and TRBJ1-1; 8 positions agree with TRBD1. From germline, CDR1 is LGHNA and CDR2 YNFKEQ. The V segment lost 4 bases and the J segment 5 bases; nucleotides outside the gene matches: 6. CDR3 size: 14 residues. The CDR3 DNA reads as TGTGCCAGCAGCCCGCCGACAGGGGCTACTGAAGCTTTCTTT. Its protein product is CASSPPTGATEAFF.